The 2 T cell receptor beta chains listed next were all sequenced from one sample in a study of blood T cell repertoires in COVID-19 (dated by TCRdb to the early 2020s). Library generation was performed with the immunoSEQ multiplex PCR assay. TCRdb took over this immuneACCESS table, retaining in-frame rearrangements with V and J assigned. Such tables are incomplete; in checked studies, under half of the missing clones stem from an unresolved V gene, and the remainder is unexplained. For this sample there are approximately 210,000 clones; less than 90% appear just once. 1.9% of the sample rests with the top ten. The specimen sequenced was peripheral blood. These receptors all come from a man in his forties or fifties with active or convalescent COVID-19.

This rearrangement joins TRBV30 to TRBJ2-7; tentative D call: TRBD1 (5 bases). This CDR3 contains 13 residues. Germline V gene data show CDR1 as GTSNPN and CDR2 as SVGIG (reference sequence). V was shortened by 8 bases and J by 1 base, with 15 bases between the two germline ends. This chain's CDR3 is CAGAWGLSYEQYF. CDR3 DNA: TGTGCCGGGGCATGGGGCCTTTCCTACGAGCAGTACTTC. The full variable domain, its missing parts supplied by reference TRBV30 and TRBJ2-7, is SQTIHQWPATLVQPVGSPLSLECTVEGTSNPNLYWYRQAAGRGLQLLFYSVGIGQISSEVPQNLSASRPQDRQFILSSKKLLLSDSGFYLCAGAWGLSYEQYFGPGTRLTVT.

The rearrangement links TRBV5-1 to TRBJ2-2, with 7 bases that match TRBD1. The V gene's germline CDR1 is SGHRS and CDR2 YFSETQ. The CDR3 extends over 15 amino acids. V lost 3 bases, J lost 4 bases, and 6 bases stayed unmatched. This CDR3 is CASSWTGAGTGELFF. The CDR3 DNA reads as TGCGCCAGCAGCTGGACAGGTGCGGGCACCGGGGAGCTGTTTTTT.